This T cell receptor beta chain was captured in a study of OX40 agonist ivuxolimab in advanced cancers. Only in-frame clones appear in the TCRdb table, and some are missing; sequencing was by immunoSEQ multiplex PCR. Altogether tens of thousands of clones are present, around four fifths being singletons, with the ten largest covering over 4.5%. V shed 5 bases and J 8 bases; nucleotides not matched to a gene: 10. Germline V gene data show CDR1 as SGHTA and CDR2 as FQGNSA. The CDR3 extends over 15 amino acids. Points on this clone: The antigen remains undetermined.

The sampling schedule covered blood at baseline, cycle 4 day 1, and cycle 7 day 1. Study-wide findings and caveats: Relative to CD4+, CD8+ T cells held more expanded clones on average.

The TCR originated in an adult with an advanced solid tumor such as melanoma, head and neck, liver or kidney cancer. The V call is TRBV7-2, the J call TRBJ1-2; 11 bases agree with TRBD1. Here the sequenced sample was CD4+ or CD8+ T cells sorted from blood, taken in a trial of the OX40 agonist ivuxolimab. CDR3 amino acids: CASSRRPGQGEGYTF. DNA of the CDR3: TGTGCCAGCAGCCGCAGACCGGGACAGGGGGAGGGCTACACCTTC.